Reported below is one TCR beta chain. Its antigen is not identified. The sample contains more than one DNA sequence encoding this CDR3. The record originates from a study of cytomegalovirus exposure and HLA in healthy donors. This table comes from immunoSEQ multiplex PCR, and its TCRdb copy is limited to in-frame clones, with some not included. Of around 300,000 clones listed, about nine tenths are singletons. CDR3 length: 14 amino acids. V was pared by 2 bases and J by 1 base, with 0 bases of the junction left unmatched. Germline loops: CDR1 KGHSH, CDR2 LQKENI. Findings and limits, study-wide: There were approximately 150 TCR beta chains listed as cytomegalovirus-associated.

Material for sequencing was PBMCs. The chain uses TRBV18 and TRBJ2-3; 7 nucleotides match TRBD1. This receptor was obtained from a woman in her twenties or thirties in good health and CMV-seropositive. The CDR3 DNA sequence: TGTGCCAGCTCACCAGGGACAGGCACAGATACGCAGTATTTT. Translating it yields CASSPGTGTDTQYF. The full variable domain, its missing parts supplied by reference TRBV18 and TRBJ2-3, is NAGVMQNPRHLVRRRGQEARLRCSPMKGHSHVYWYRQLPEEGLKFMVYLQKENIIDESGMPKERFSAEFPKEGPSILRIQQVVRGDSAAYFCASSPGTGTDTQYFGPGTRLTVL.